The rows below give T cell receptor beta chains drawn from one sample of a study of blood T cell repertoires in COVID-19. Libraries were prepared by immunoSEQ multiplex PCR; TCRdb keeps only in-frame clonotypes and omits some of them. The sample lists 250,000 to 300,000 clones; 88% were seen once. Input material: PBMCs or T cells enriched from blood (not recorded which). The receptors originated from a woman aged 30 to 39 who had recovered from COVID-19. CDR3s leave out the opening cysteine and the closing phenylalanine or tryptophan.

j_gene	v_gene	CDR3aa
TRBJ2-1	TRBV28	ASSYYIPRRDNEQF
TRBJ1-2	TRBV3-1/TRBV3-2	ASSPAHRGQNYGYT
TRBJ2-7	TRBV18	ASSPLGQGSYEQY
TRBJ1-5	TRBV19	ASNINRGIQPQH
TRBJ2-1	TRBV10-1	ASSDRGTAYNEQF
TRBJ2-2	TRBV5-4	ASSQLTGWRTGELF
TRBJ2-5	TRBV29-1	SVGRGRGEVETQY
TRBJ2-7	TRBV11-2	ASSLLAGQGREQY
TRBJ2-3	TRBV5-1	ASSVGRGGGTDTQY
TRBJ2-7	TRBV7-3	ASSLSPGLPYEQY
TRBJ2-1	TRBV7-9	ASTLAGGLNEQF
TRBJ1-4	TRBV30	AWSVQLSAGPHPNEKLF
TRBJ1-2	TRBV28	ASKRNYGYT
TRBJ2-1	TRBV5-1	ASSFGQGHTGEQF
TRBJ1-5	TRBV19	ASSIGGGTGNQPQH
TRBJ2-7	TRBV2	ASRIQGYEQY
TRBJ2-1	TRBV9	ASSVGSGWGVNEQF
TRBJ1-6	TRBV6-6	ASSNDRGRNSPLH
TRBJ2-7	TRBV7-7	ASSLGPGTGGDEQY
TRBJ2-3	TRBV5-1	ASSSTGTGGADTQY
TRBJ2-3	TRBV5-4	ASRTEYEVSTDTQY
TRBJ1-1	TRBV24-1	ATARGTEAF
TRBJ2-7	TRBV6-5	ASRLQGYAYEQY